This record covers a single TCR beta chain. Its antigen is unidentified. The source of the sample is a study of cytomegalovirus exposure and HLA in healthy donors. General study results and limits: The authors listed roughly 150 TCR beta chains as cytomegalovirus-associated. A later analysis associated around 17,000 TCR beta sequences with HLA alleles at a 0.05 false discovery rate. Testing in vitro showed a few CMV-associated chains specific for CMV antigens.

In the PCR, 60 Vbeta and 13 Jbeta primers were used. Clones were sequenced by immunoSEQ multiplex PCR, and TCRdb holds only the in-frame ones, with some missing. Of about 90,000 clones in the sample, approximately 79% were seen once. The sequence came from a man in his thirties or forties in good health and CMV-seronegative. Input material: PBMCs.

The CDR3 reads CASSLTSGGANTGELFF. CDR3 sequence (DNA): TGCGCCAGCAGCTTGACTAGCGGGGGGGCGAACACCGGGGAGCTGTTTTTT. V is TRBV5-1 and J is TRBJ2-2; 13 bases fit TRBD2. Germline V gene lookup returns CDR1 SGHRS and CDR2 YFSETQ. The CDR3 contains 17 residues. V lost 1 base, J lost 0 bases, and 0 bases stayed unmatched.